This record covers a single TCR beta chain. This sample stems from a study of blood T cell repertoires in COVID-19. In the authors' workflow: Nucleated cell counts were estimated from reference gene primer amplification. The repertoire was sequenced with immunoSEQ multiplex PCR; TCRdb's copy has only in-frame clones and lacks some. From that table come the V and J calls and clone size; the DNA was used to work out D and trimming. Counted here are some 290,000 clones, roughly 86% occurring once; the ten biggest clones make up 11%. CDR3 length: 17 amino acids. V lost 0 bases and J lost 5, with 21 bases in between. The germline V gene has CDR1 SGHRS and CDR2 YFSETQ.

The chain has TRBV5-1 and TRBJ2-7; tentatively, D is TRBD1 (7 bases). The TCR originated in a woman between 25 and 40 years old with COVID-19, enrolled during active disease. The specimen was peripheral blood. The CDR3 loop reads CASSLAGSGGGGNEQYF. In DNA, the CDR3 is TGCGCCAGCAGCTTGGCCGGGTCCGGTGGAGGGGGCAACGAGCAGTACTTC.